A selection of T cell receptor beta chains follows, all from one sample in a study of T cell responses to AZD1222 COVID-19 vaccine. Libraries were prepared by immunoSEQ multiplex PCR; TCRdb keeps only in-frame clonotypes and omits some of them. Of about 200,000 clones listed, 80% to 95% are singletons. The starting material was peripheral blood, obtained on day 0 of AZD1222 vaccination. The receptor source for this set is an adult in good health. Each CDR3 is given with its conserved first and last residue. A D gene is named only where the DNA matches it firmly. Clone size appears in some rows only: once, few, many, or a class for an expanded clone.

clone size,D gene,J gene,V gene,CDR3 length,CDR3 protein,CDR3 DNA
.,.,TRBJ1-1,TRBV19,13,CASRRAGGTEAFF,TGTGCCAGTAGACGGGCGGGGGGCACTGAAGCTTTCTTT
.,.,TRBJ1-2,TRBV6-5,15,CASSYTANINYGYTF,TGTGCCAGCAGTTACACGGCTAATATTAACTATGGCTACACCTTC
.,.,TRBJ1-2,TRBV3-1/TRBV3-2,16,CASSQDGGGSWYGYTF,TGTGCCAGCAGCCAAGATGGCGGAGGGAGCTGGTATGGCTACACCTTC
.,.,TRBJ1-5,TRBV3-1/TRBV3-2,15,CASSQGSGSNQPQHF,TGTGCCAGCAGCCAAGGATCCGGGAGCAATCAGCCCCAGCATTTT
.,TRBD2,TRBJ2-4,TRBV7-9,19,CASSPPPTSGGIDKNIQYF,TGTGCCAGCAGCCCCCCTCCGACTAGCGGGGGCATTGACAAAAACATTCAGTACTTC
.,TRBD1,TRBJ2-2,TRBV3-1/TRBV3-2,15,CASSPTGGAAGELFF,TGTGCCAGCAGTCCAACAGGGGGCGCTGCCGGGGAGCTGTTTTTT
.,.,TRBJ1-3,TRBV29-1,12,CSVEPAGNTIYF,TGCAGCGTTGAGCCGGCTGGAAACACCATATATTTT
once,.,TRBJ1-1,TRBV6-5,14,CASSIGRGPTEAFF,TGTGCCAGCAGTATAGGCAGGGGCCCCACTGAAGCTTTCTTT
.,.,TRBJ1-5,TRBV12-3/TRBV12-4,13,CASRWGVGQPQHF,TGTGCCAGCAGATGGGGGGTCGGGCAGCCCCAGCATTTT
.,.,TRBJ2-7,TRBV18,11,CASSSGGEQYF,TGTGCCAGCTCTAGTGGGGGAGAGCAGTACTTC
.,.,TRBJ1-1,TRBV19,15,CASSIGAGQNTEAFF,TGTGCCAGTAGTATAGGGGCAGGACAGAACACTGAAGCTTTCTTT
once,.,TRBJ1-5,TRBV3-1/TRBV3-2,12,CASSQGDQPQHF,TGTGCCAGCAGCCAGGGGGATCAGCCCCAGCATTTT
.,.,TRBJ2-1,TRBV12-3/TRBV12-4,12,CASSRAHNEQFF,TGTGCCAGCAGTCGGGCCCACAATGAGCAGTTCTTC
.,.,TRBJ2-5,TRBV19,12,CASSMGGETQYF,TGTGCCAGTAGTATGGGGGGAGAGACCCAGTACTTC
.,.,TRBJ2-7,TRBV3-1/TRBV3-2,15,CASSQAGGSSYEQYF,TGTGCCAGCAGCCAAGCAGGCGGCAGCTCCTACGAGCAGTACTTC
.,TRBD1,TRBJ1-6,TRBV6-5,12,CASMTGDSPLHF,TGTGCCAGCATGACAGGGGATTCACCCCTCCACTTT
.,.,TRBJ2-4,TRBV11-2,14,CASSSLTGFNIQYF,TGTGCCAGCAGCTCCCTTACCGGGTTTAACATTCAGTACTTC
once,.,TRBJ2-3,TRBV18,13,CASSPREADTQYF,TGTGCCAGCTCACCACGCGAGGCAGATACGCAGTATTTT
.,.,TRBJ1-4,TRBV4-2,15,CASSQERGRNEKLFF,TGTGCCAGCAGCCAAGAGAGGGGACGTAATGAAAAACTGTTTTTT
.,.,TRBJ1-1,TRBV7-2,15,CASSLVGQVDTEAFF,TGTGCCAGCAGCTTAGTAGGCCAGGTCGACACTGAAGCTTTCTTT
.,TRBD2,TRBJ2-3,TRBV19,17,CASSNSGLAGGTDTQYF,TGTGCCAGTAGTAACTCCGGACTAGCGGGGGGCACAGATACGCAGTATTTT
.,TRBD1,TRBJ1-5,TRBV4-1,18,CASSHPKAGTGENQPQHF,TGCGCCAGCAGCCATCCCAAGGCGGGCACAGGGGAAAATCAGCCCCAGCATTTT
.,.,TRBJ2-2,TRBV6-4,14,CASRTGLMAGELFF,TGTGCCAGTCGCACGGGACTCATGGCCGGGGAGCTGTTTTTT
.,TRBD1,TRBJ1-6,TRBV27,14,CASGPGQGNSPLHF,TGTGCCAGCGGACCGGGACAGGGAAATTCACCCCTCCACTTT
few,TRBD1,TRBJ2-2,TRBV7-3,16,CASSLRQARGTGELFF,TGTGCCAGCAGCTTACGACAGGCCAGGGGGACCGGGGAGCTGTTTTTT
.,.,TRBJ2-1,TRBV5-1,14,CASSTSGEHNEQFF,TGCGCCAGCAGCACTTCTGGGGAGCACAATGAGCAGTTCTTC
.,.,TRBJ1-5,TRBV7-8,12,CASSLVDQPQHF,TGTGCCAGCAGCCTAGTGGATCAGCCCCAGCATTTT
once,TRBD1,TRBJ1-6,TRBV27,13,CASSRQGDSPLHF,TGTGCCAGCAGTCGACAGGGCGACTCACCCCTCCACTTT
.,.,TRBJ1-2,TRBV13,12,CASSTGPYGYTF,TGTGCCAGCAGCACAGGGCCCTATGGCTACACCTTC
.,TRBD2,TRBJ2-5,TRBV27,17,CASSSPSIGGNQETQYF,TGTGCCAGCAGCTCCCCTTCTATCGGGGGGAACCAAGAGACCCAGTACTTC
.,TRBD2,TRBJ2-1,TRBV7-2,18,CASSLGLAGGRSYNEQFF,TGTGCCAGCAGCTTAGGACTAGCGGGGGGAAGGTCCTACAATGAGCAGTTCTTC
.,.,TRBJ2-7,TRBV7-9,14,CASSLDTTTYEQYF,TGTGCCAGCAGCTTAGATACCACTACCTACGAGCAGTACTTC
.,.,TRBJ2-1,TRBV5-1,16,CASSGGLLSSYNEQFF,TGCGCCAGCAGCGGGGGACTCTTGAGCTCCTACAATGAGCAGTTCTTC
.,.,TRBJ1-1,TRBV19,15,CASSIGLDPNTEAFF,TGTGCCAGTAGTATAGGACTGGATCCTAACACTGAAGCTTTCTTT
.,TRBD1,TRBJ2-1,TRBV29-1,13,CSVAQGAVDEQFF,TGCAGCGTTGCACAGGGGGCGGTCGATGAGCAGTTCTTC
.,.,TRBJ2-7,TRBV29-1,12,CSVRAFTNEQYF,TGCAGCGTTAGGGCGTTCACCAACGAGCAGTACTTC
.,.,TRBJ1-6,TRBV2,13,CASSENPNSPLHF,TGTGCCAGCAGTGAAAATCCCAATTCACCCCTCCACTTT
.,.,TRBJ1-2,TRBV5-1,17,CASSLVGTVTFRMGYTF,TGCGCCAGCAGCTTGGTAGGGACTGTGACTTTCCGTATGGGCTACACCTTC
.,.,TRBJ1-2,TRBV5-1,13,CASSLDSGYGYTF,TGCGCCAGCAGCTTGGACAGCGGCTATGGCTACACCTTC
.,.,TRBJ1-2,TRBV9,16,CASSAQPGPRPRGYTF,TGTGCCAGCAGCGCCCAGCCGGGACCGCGGCCTCGGGGCTACACCTTC
.,.,TRBJ1-1,TRBV29-1,13,CSGHRDTNTEAFF,TGCAGCGGCCATCGGGATACGAACACTGAAGCTTTCTTT
.,TRBD2,TRBJ2-1,TRBV7-3,15,CASSFTSGGVNEQFF,TGTGCCAGCAGCTTTACTAGCGGGGGGGTCAATGAGCAGTTCTTC
.,.,TRBJ1-2,TRBV20-1,12,CSASNTTYGYTF,TGCAGTGCTAGTAACACCACCTATGGCTACACCTTC
.,.,TRBJ1-1,TRBV18,17,CASSPYNVRAANTEAFF,TGTGCCAGCTCACCATATAATGTCCGGGCCGCGAACACTGAAGCTTTCTTT
.,TRBD2,TRBJ2-5,TRBV6-5,14,CASSLWEGRETQYF,TGTGCCAGCAGTTTGTGGGAGGGTCGAGAGACCCAGTACTTC
.,.,TRBJ1-6,TRBV11-2,15,CASSPSGQYNSPLHF,TGTGCCAGCAGTCCAAGCGGACAGTATAATTCACCCCTCCACTTT
.,.,TRBJ2-7,TRBV7-8,13,CASSPTGPYEQYF,TGTGCCAGCAGCCCGACAGGCCCGTACGAGCAGTACTTC
.,.,TRBJ2-2,TRBV7-3,16,CASSHQDSRSTGELFF,TGTGCCAGCAGCCACCAAGACAGTCGGAGCACCGGGGAGCTGTTTTTT
.,.,TRBJ2-2,TRBV29-1,13,CSGASRLPGELFF,TGCAGCGGCGCCTCTAGGTTGCCCGGGGAGCTGTTTTTT
once,.,TRBJ2-3,TRBV6-5,16,CASSYSGGLGTDTQYF,TGTGCCAGCAGTTACTCCGGTGGGCTTGGCACAGATACGCAGTATTTT
.,TRBD1,TRBJ2-7,TRBV28,15,CASSTWTGNPYEQYF,TGTGCCAGCAGTACTTGGACAGGGAATCCCTACGAGCAGTACTTC
.,.,TRBJ2-3,TRBV11-1,15,CASSLGGVWGDTQYF,TGTGCCAGCAGCTTGGGCGGGGTCTGGGGAGATACGCAGTATTTT
.,.,TRBJ2-7,TRBV7-9,15,CASSPTLQNSHEQYF,TGTGCCAGCAGCCCCACGTTGCAGAATAGCCACGAGCAGTACTTC
.,.,TRBJ2-2,TRBV6-4,14,CASQGLANTGELFF,TGTGCCAGCCAGGGGCTCGCGAACACCGGGGAGCTGTTTTTT
.,.,TRBJ2-3,TRBV7-9,13,CASSLVGEDTQYF,TGTGCCAGCAGCTTAGTGGGAGAAGATACGCAGTATTTT
.,TRBD1,TRBJ2-3,TRBV24-1,15,CATSDKTGHTDTQYF,TGTGCCACCAGTGATAAGACAGGGCACACAGATACGCAATATTTT
few,.,TRBJ2-7,TRBV18,15,CASSPQEQSNYEQYF,TGTGCCAGCTCACCACAAGAACAAAGCAACTACGAGCAGTACTTC
.,.,TRBJ1-4,TRBV27,16,CASSLYPGQDNEKLFF,TGTGCCAGCAGTTTATACCCGGGACAAGATAATGAAAAACTGTTTTTT
.,.,TRBJ2-1,TRBV19,18,CASSIDHRQLYQYNEQFF,TGTGCCAGTAGTATAGATCATAGGCAATTGTACCAATACAATGAGCAGTTCTTC
once,TRBD2,TRBJ2-1,TRBV28,15,CASRVLAASYNEQFF,TGTGCCAGCAGGGTACTAGCGGCCTCTTACAATGAGCAGTTCTTC